This T cell receptor beta chain was observed in a study of blood T cell repertoires in COVID-19. Study-wide background: T cells, B-cell-depleted T cells, or PBMCs supplied cDNA or gDNA.

The repertoire was sequenced with immunoSEQ multiplex PCR; TCRdb's copy has only in-frame clones and lacks some. The sample yields 190,000 or so clones, more than 80% seen once. Categorization into cohorts depended on clinical history that participants reported. This CDR3 comprises 20 residues. Between the trimmed V and J ends, which lost 3 bases and 2 bases, there was a span of 23 bases. CDR1 is LNHDA and CDR2 is SQIVND in the germline V gene (reference sequence). The clonotype originates from a woman younger than 35 who had recovered from COVID-19. The chain links TRBV19 to TRBJ2-6; D ambiguous. Sequencing was done on a sample of PBMCs or T cells enriched from blood (not recorded which). The CDR3 nucleotides are TGTGCCAGTAGTATCCTCAGATCAGCTTGGGCCGTCCCTGGGGCCAACGTCCTGACTTTC. Translating it yields CASSILRSAWAVPGANVLTF.